This T cell receptor (beta chain) was obtained from a study of OX40 agonist ivuxolimab in advanced cancers. V lost 1 base and J 2 bases, leaving 15 bases between the germline ends. The CDR3 extends over 16 amino acids. Germline V CDR1 and CDR2: MNHEY, SMNVEV (reference sequence). Profiling relied on immunoSEQ multiplex PCR, and the TCRdb table lists in-frame clones only, not all of them. The repertoire holds approximately 120,000 clones, with under 95% as singletons. The TCR originated in an adult with an advanced solid tumor such as melanoma, head and neck, liver or kidney cancer. This specimen consisted of CD4+ or CD8+ T cells sorted from blood, obtained in a trial of the OX40 agonist ivuxolimab. The chain links TRBV27 to TRBJ2-7; the D call may be TRBD1 or TRBD2 (5 bases each). The CDR3 DNA is TGTGCCAGCAGTTTATGGGACCACGAAACCGCCTACGAGCAGTACTTC. Translation: CASSLWDHETAYEQYF.